This T cell receptor beta chain stems from a study of blood T cell repertoires in COVID-19. Study details: Whether acute or convalescent, the COVID-19 samples came from the United States, Italy and Spain.

The method was immunoSEQ multiplex PCR; TCRdb's version includes in-frame clones alone and lacks a portion of them. Of tens of thousands of clones listed, about 88% are singletons. Looked up from germline, CDR1 is MNHEY and CDR2 is SVGAGI. CDR3 length equals 12 residues. The junction had 9 bases not matched to a gene; V was cut back by 8 bases and J by 8 bases. The gene calls are TRBV6-5 and TRBJ2-7, with 7 positions matching TRBD2. The sequenced sample consisted of peripheral blood. This clonotype originated in a woman of 80 years or more with active COVID-19. CDR3 bases: TGTGCCAGCGCCTCCGGGGGACTAAAGCAGTACTTC. Translating it yields CASASGGLKQYF.